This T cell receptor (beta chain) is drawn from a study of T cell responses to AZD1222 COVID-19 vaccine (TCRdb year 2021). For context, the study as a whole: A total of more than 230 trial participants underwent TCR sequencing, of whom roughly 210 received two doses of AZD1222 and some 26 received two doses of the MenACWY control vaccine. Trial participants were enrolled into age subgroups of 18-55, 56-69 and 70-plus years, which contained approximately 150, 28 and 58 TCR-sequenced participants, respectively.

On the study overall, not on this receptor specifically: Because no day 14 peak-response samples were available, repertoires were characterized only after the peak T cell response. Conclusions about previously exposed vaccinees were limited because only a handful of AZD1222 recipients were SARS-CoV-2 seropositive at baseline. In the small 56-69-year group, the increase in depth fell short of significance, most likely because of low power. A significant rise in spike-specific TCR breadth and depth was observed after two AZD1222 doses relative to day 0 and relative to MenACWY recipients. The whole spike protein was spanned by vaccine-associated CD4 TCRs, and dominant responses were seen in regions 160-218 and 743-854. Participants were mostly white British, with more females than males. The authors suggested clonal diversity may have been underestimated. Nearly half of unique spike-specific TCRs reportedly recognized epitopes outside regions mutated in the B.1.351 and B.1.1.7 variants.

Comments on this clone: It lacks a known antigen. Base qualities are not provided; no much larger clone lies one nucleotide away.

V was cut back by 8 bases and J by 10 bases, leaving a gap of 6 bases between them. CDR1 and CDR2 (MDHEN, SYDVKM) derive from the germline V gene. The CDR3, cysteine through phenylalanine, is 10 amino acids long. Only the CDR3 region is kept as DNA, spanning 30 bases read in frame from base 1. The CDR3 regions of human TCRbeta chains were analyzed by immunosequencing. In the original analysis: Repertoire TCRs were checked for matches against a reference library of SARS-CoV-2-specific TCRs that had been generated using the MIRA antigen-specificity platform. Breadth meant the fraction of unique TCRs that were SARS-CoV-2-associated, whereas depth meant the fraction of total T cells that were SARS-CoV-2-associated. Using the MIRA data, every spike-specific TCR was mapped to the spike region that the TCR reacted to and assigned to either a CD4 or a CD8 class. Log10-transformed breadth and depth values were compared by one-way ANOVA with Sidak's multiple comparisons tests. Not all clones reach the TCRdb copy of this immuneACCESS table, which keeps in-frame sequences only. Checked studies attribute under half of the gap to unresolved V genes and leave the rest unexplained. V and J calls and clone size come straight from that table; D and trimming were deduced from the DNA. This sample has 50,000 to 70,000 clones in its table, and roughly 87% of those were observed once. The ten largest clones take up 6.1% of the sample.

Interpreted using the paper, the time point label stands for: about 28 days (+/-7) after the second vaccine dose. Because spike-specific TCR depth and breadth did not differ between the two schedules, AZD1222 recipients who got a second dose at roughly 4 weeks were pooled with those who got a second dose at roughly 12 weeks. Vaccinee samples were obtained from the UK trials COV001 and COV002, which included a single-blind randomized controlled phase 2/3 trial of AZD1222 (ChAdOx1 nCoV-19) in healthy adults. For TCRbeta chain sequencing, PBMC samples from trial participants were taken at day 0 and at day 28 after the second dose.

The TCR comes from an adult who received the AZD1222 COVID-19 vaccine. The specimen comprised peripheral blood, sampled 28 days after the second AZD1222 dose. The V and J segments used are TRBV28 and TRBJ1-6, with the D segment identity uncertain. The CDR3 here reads CASGESPLHF. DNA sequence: TGTGCCAGCGGAGAATCACCCCTCCACTTT.